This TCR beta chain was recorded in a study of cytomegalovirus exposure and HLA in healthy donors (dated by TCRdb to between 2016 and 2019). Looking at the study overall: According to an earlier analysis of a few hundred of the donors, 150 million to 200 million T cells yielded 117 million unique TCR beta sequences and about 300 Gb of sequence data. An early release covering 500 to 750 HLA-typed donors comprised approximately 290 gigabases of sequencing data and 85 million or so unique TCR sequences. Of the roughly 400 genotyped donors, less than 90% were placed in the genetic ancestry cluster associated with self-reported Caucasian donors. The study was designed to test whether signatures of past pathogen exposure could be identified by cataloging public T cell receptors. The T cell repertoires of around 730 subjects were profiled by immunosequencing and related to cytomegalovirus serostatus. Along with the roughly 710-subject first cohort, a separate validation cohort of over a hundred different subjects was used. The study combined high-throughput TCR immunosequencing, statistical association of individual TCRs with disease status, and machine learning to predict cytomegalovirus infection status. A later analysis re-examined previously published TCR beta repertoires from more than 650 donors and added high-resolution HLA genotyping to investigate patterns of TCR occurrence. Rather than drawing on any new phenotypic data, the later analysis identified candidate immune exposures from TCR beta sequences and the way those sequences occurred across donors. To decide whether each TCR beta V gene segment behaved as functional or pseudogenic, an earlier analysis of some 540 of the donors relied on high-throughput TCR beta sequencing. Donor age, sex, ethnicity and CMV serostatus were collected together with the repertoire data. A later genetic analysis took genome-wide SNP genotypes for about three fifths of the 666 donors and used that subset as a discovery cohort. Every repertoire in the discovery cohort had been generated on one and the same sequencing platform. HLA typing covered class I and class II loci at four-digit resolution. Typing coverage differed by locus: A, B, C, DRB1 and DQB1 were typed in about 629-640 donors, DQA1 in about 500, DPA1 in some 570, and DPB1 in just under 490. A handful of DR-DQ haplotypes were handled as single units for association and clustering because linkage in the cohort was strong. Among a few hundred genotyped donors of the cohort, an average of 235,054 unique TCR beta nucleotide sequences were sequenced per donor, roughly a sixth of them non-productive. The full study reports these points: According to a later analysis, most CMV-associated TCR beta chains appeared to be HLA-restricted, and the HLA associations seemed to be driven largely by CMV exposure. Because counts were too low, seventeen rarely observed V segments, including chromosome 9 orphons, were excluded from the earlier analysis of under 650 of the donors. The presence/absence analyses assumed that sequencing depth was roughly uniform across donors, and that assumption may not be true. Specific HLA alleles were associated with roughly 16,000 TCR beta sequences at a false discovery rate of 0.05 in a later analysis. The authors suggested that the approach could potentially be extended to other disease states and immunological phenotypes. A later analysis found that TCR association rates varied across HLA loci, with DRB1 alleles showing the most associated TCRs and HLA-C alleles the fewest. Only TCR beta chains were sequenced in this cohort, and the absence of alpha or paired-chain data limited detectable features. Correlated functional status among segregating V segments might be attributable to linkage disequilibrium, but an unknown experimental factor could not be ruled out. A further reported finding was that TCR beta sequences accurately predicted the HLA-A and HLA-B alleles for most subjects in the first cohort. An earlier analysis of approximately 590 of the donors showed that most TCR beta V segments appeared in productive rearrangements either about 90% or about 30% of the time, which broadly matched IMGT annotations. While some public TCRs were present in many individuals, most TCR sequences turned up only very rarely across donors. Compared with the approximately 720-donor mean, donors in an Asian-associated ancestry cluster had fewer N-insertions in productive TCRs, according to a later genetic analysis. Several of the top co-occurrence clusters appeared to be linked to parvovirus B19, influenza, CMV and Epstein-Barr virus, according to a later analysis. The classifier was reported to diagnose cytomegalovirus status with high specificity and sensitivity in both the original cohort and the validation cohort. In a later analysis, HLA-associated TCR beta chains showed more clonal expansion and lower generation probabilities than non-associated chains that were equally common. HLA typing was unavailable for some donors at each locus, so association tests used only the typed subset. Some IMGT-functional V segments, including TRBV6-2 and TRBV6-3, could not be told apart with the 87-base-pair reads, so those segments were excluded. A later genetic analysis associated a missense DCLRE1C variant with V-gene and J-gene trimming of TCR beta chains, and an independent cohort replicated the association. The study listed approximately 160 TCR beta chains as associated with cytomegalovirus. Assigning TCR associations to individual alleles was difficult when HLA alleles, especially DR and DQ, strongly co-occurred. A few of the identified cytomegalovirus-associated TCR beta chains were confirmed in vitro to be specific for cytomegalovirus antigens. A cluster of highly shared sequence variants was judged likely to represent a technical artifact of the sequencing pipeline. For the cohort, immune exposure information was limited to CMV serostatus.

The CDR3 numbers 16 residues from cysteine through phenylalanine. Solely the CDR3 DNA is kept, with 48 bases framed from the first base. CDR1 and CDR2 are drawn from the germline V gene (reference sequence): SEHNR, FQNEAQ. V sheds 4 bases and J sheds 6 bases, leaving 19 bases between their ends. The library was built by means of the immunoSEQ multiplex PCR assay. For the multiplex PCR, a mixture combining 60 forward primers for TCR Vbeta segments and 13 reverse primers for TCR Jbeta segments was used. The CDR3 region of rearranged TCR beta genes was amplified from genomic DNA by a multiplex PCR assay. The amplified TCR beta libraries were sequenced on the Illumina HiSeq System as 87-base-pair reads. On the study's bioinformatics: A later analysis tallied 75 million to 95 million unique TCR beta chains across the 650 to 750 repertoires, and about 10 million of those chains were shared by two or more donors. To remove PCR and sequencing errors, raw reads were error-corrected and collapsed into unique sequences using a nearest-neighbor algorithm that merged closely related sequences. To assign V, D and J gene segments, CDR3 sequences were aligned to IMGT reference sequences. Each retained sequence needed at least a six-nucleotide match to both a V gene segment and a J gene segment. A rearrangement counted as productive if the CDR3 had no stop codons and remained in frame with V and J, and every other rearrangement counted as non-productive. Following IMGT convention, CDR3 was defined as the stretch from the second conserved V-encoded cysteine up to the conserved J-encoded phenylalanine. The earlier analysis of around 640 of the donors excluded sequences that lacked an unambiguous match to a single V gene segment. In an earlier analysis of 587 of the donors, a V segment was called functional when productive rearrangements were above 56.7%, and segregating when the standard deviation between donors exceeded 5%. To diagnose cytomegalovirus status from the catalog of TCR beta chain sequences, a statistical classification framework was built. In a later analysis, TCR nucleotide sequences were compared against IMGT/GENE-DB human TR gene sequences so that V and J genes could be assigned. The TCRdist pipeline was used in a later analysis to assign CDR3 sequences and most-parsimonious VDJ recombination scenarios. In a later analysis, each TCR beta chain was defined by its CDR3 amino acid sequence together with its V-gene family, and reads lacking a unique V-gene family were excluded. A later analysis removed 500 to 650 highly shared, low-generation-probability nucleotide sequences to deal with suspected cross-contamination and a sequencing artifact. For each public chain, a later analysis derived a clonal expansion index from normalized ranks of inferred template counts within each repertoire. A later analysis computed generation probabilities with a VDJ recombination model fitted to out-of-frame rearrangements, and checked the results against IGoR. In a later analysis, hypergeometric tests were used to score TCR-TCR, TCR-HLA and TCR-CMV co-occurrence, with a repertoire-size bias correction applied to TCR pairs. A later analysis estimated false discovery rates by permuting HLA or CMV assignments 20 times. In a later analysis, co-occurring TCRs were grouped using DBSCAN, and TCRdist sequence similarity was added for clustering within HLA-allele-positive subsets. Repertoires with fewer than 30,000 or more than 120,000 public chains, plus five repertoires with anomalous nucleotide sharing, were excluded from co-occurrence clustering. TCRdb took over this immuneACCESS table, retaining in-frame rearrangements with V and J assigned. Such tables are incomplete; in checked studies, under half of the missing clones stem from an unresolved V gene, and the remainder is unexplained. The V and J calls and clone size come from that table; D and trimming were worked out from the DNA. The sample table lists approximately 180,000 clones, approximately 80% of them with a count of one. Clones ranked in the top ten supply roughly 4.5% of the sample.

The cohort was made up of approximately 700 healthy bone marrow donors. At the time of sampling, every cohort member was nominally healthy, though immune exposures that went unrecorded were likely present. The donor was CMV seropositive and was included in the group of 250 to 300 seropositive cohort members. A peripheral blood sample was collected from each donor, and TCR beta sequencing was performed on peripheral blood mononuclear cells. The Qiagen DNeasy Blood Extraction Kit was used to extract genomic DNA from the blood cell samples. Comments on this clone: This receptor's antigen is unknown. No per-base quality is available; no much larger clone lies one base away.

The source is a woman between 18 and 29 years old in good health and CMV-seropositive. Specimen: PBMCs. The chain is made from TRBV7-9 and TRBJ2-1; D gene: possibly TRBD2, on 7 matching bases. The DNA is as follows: TGTGCCAGCAGCTCCTGGGGGGCCTCGGGAGGCAATGAGCAGTTCTTC. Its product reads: CASSSWGASGGNEQFF.